The 18 T cell receptor beta chains given below trace back to one sample, sequenced in a study of blood T cell repertoires in COVID-19. Only in-frame clones appear in the TCRdb table, and some are missing; sequencing was by immunoSEQ multiplex PCR. The data hold about 170,000 clones, with approximately 84% observed a single time. The sequenced sample was peripheral blood. The receptors originated from a woman of 80 years or more with COVID-19, enrolled during active disease.

Concerning this clone itself: The germline gene is not matched at one end of the junction; a read error may be the cause. The chain employs TRBV5-1 and TRBJ2-3; D perhaps matches TRBD2 (5 bases). The CDR3 is 14 amino acids. In germline, CDR1 is SGHRS, CDR2 YFSETQ. CDR3 region: CASTLTIPTDTQYF. The CDR3 nucleotides read TGCGCCAGCACCTTGACTATACCCACAGATACGCAGTATTTT.

This chain links TRBV28 with TRBJ2-7, with D perhaps TRBD1 (5 bases). CDR1 and CDR2 (germline): MDHEN, SYDVKM. The CDR3 has 12 residues. V was clipped by 11 bases and J by 2 bases, with 13 bases between them. Here the CDR3 DNA reads TGTGCCGCAGGCGCAGGGCCCTACGAGCAGTACTTC. It encodes CAAGAGPYEQYF.

This rearrangement joins TRBV7-3 to TRBJ2-7; D is possibly TRBD1 (5 bases). The V gene lost 5 bases and the J gene lost 0 bases, with 8 bases spanning the gap. The CDR3 length is 13 residues. Germline CDR1 is SGHTA and CDR2 is FQGTGA. This chain's CDR3 is CASSKTDSYEQYF. The DNA of the CDR3 is TGTGCCAGCAGCAAGACAGACTCCTACGAGCAGTACTTC.

The chain joins TRBV4-3 to TRBJ1-6; no firm D call. The CDR3 is 13 residues long. Trimming pared 3 bases from V and 9 bases from J, leaving 9 bases between. Germline CDR1 LGHNA, CDR2 YSLEER. The chain's CDR3 is CASSHLQISPLHF. The DNA of the CDR3 is TGCGCCAGCAGCCACCTACAGATTTCACCCCTCCACTTT.

The rearrangement joins TRBV2 to TRBJ1-1; 8 bases are a match to TRBD1. CDR1 and CDR2 from the germline V gene are SNHLY and FYNNEI. The CDR3 consists of 13 residues. V lost 4 bases to trimming and J lost 4 bases; unmatched junction nucleotides: 2. This CDR3 reads CASSADRGTEAFF. Here the CDR3 DNA reads TGTGCCAGCAGTGCTGACAGGGGCACTGAAGCTTTCTTT.

As to this clone: Within the sample, other DNA sequences also encode this same CDR3. This rearrangement joins TRBV5-1 to TRBJ1-2; 7 nucleotides agree with TRBD1. This CDR3 is built from 13 residues. Germline assignment: CDR1 SGHRS and CDR2 YFSETQ. V shed 0 bases, J shed 5 bases, and the junction held 1 base outside the gene matches. Here the CDR3 reads CASSLEQGYGYTF. The CDR3 DNA sequence: TGCGCCAGCAGCTTGGAACAGGGGTATGGCTACACCTTC.

The V and J genes are TRBV29-1 and TRBJ2-7, with unresolved D. This CDR3 contains 12 residues. With 5 bases removed from V and 0 bases from J, the gap between germline ends came to 8 bases. Looked up from germline, CDR1 is SQVTM and CDR2 is ANQGSEA. The CDR3 sequence is CSVSGFSYEQYF. CDR3 bases: TGCAGCGTTTCAGGATTCTCCTACGAGCAGTACTTC.

This clone was found a few times. The chain joins TRBV9 to TRBJ1-5; TRBD1 is a possible D gene (5 bases). Germline V CDR1 and CDR2: SGDLS, YYNGEE. This CDR3 region has 15 residues. V lost 3 bases and J lost 6, with 16 bases in between. CDR3 coding DNA: TGTGCCAGCAGCGCTGCAGGGAATCCTTCTCAGCCCCAGCATTTT. As protein: CASSAAGNPSQPQHF.

The CDR3 loop is CATSSPASGMYEQYF. CDR3 DNA sequence: TGTGCCACCAGCAGTCCCGCTAGCGGGATGTACGAGCAGTACTTC. This chain links TRBV15 with TRBJ2-7, with TRBD2 matching over 9 bases. This CDR3 is 15 amino acids long. The trim removed 3 bases at V and 4 bases at J, leaving 7 bases unmatched. Per germline, CDR1 LNHNV and CDR2 YYDKDF (reference sequence).

V gene TRBV28 combines with J gene TRBJ2-1; D perhaps matches TRBD2 (6 bases). This CDR3 has 14 amino acids. Per germline, CDR1 MDHEN and CDR2 SYDVKM. V was trimmed by 3 bases and J by 10 bases, leaving 16 bases between them. In nucleotides, the CDR3 is TGTGCCAGCAGTTTTATCTCGGGGACTGGCGAGCAGTTCTTC. This sequence encodes CASSFISGTGEQFF.

This clone was counted only a few times. The rearrangement links TRBV10-3 to TRBJ1-1; the match to TRBD1 covers 7 bases. Trimming took 5 bases from V and 6 from J; bases not matched to a gene: 3. Germline V CDR1 and CDR2: ENHRY, SYGVKD. The CDR3 is made up of 12 amino acids. The CDR3 loop reads CAISRGLAEAFF. The CDR3 nucleotides read TGTGCCATCAGTAGGGGGCTGGCTGAAGCTTTCTTT.

The chain has TRBV7-9 and TRBJ2-1; 9 positions agree with TRBD2. The V segment lost 3 bases and the J segment 4 bases; nucleotides outside the gene matches: 10. The V gene's germline CDR1 is SEHNR and CDR2 FQNEAQ (reference sequence). This CDR3 has 17 amino acids. The CDR3 DNA is TGTGCCAGCAGCTTTCGTCTTATGCGGGAGGGTTACAATGAGCAGTTCTTC. Encoded protein: CASSFRLMREGYNEQFF.

This clone was detected once. The genes are TRBV5-1 and TRBJ1-2; a weak D match, TRBD1 (5 bases). Germline V gene sequence: CDR1 SGHRS, CDR2 YFSETQ. This CDR3 region has 13 residues. V lost 0 bases and J 7 bases, leaving 10 bases between the germline ends. DNA of the CDR3: TGCGCCAGCAGCTTGGAGGGCAGGGTTGGCTACACCTTC. It translates to CASSLEGRVGYTF.

The chain is built from TRBV28 and TRBJ1-5, with TRBD1 identical over 11 bases. The CDR3 runs 18 residues. With 7 bases clipped from V and 6 bases from J, the junction kept 17 bases outside the gene matches. From germline, CDR1 is MDHEN and CDR2 SYDVKM. The CDR3 DNA follows: TGTGCCAGCAACCCAAACATCGGACAGGGGGCGTTTCGTCAGCCCCAGCATTTT. Amino acids: CASNPNIGQGAFRQPQHF.

The J gene is TRBJ2-3, the V gene TRBV9, with unresolved D. Between the trimmed V and J ends, which lost 3 bases and 3 bases, there was a span of 14 bases. The germline V gene has CDR1 SGDLS and CDR2 YYNGEE. The CDR3 extends over 15 amino acids. CDR3 sequence reads: CASSALSGRTDTQYF. CDR3 coding DNA: TGTGCCAGCAGCGCTCTTAGTGGTCGGACAGATACGCAGTATTTT.

V is TRBV10-3 and J is TRBJ2-3, with D unclear. V lost 0 bases and J 0 bases, leaving 4 bases between the germline ends. From germline, CDR1 is ENHRY and CDR2 SYGVKD. The CDR3 sequence is 14 residues long. The CDR3 here is CAISESGSTDTQYF. CDR3 DNA: TGTGCCATCAGTGAGTCGGGCAGCACAGATACGCAGTATTTT.

Concerning this clone: Other nucleotide sequences in the sample specify the same CDR3. The chain has TRBV5-1 and TRBJ1-2; 10 nucleotides align to TRBD1. The germline gives CDR1 SGHRS, CDR2 YFSETQ. This CDR3 is 14 amino acids long. The V and J ends lost 4 bases and 2 bases, in that order; junction bases with no gene match: 2. The CDR3 reads CASSPGQGNYGYTF. CDR3 nucleotides: TGCGCCAGCAGCCCGGGACAGGGGAACTATGGCTACACCTTC.

The V and J genes are TRBV18 and TRBJ2-5; 9 bases match TRBD1. CDR3 length: 15 residues. V shed 0 bases, J shed 5 bases, and the junction held 4 bases outside the gene matches. Germline CDR1 KGHSH, CDR2 LQKENI. The CDR3 region has the DNA TGTGCCAGCTCACCACCGGGACAGGGACGGGAGACCCAGTACTTC. Translating gives CASSPPGQGRETQYF.